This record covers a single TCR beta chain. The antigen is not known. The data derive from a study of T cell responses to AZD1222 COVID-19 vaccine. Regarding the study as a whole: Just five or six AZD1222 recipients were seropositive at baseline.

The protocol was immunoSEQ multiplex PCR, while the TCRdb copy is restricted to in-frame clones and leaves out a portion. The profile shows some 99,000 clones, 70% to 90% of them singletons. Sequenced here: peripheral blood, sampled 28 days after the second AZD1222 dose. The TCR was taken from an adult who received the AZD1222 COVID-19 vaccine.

The CDR3 spells CASSPQAYDEKLFF. In DNA, the CDR3 is TGTGCCAGCAGCCCTCAGGCATATGATGAAAAACTGTTTTTT. V and J are TRBV7-6 and TRBJ1-4; D gene uncertain. With 5 bases removed from V and 6 bases from J, the gap between germline ends came to 13 bases. The CDR3 runs 14 residues. CDR1 SGHVS and CDR2 FNYEAQ come from the germline V gene. Drawing the rest from reference TRBV7-6 and TRBJ1-4, the complete variable domain is GAGVSQSPRYKVTKRGQDVALRCDPISGHVSLYWYRQALGQGPEFLTYFNYEAQQDKSGLPNDRFSAERPEGSISTLTIQRTEQRDSAMYRCASSPQAYDEKLFFGSGTQLSVL.